What follows are 7 T cell receptor beta chains derived from one specimen sequenced in a study of T-cell memory formation after mild COVID-19 listed by TCRdb under 2021. Libraries were built with 5' RACE. Sequencing was performed on an Illumina NovaSeq 6000. TCRdb's own reprocessing of the public reads used fastp at Q25 and MiXCR and kept productive beta chains. Entries that share a CDR3 protein sequence are merged under the most common genes and DNA. For this sample there are 150,000 to 200,000 distinct CDR3 sequences; roughly 12% appear just once. The ten top clones hold approximately 3.4% of the sample. Input material: PBMCs or a T cell subset sorted from them (not recorded which). The receptor set was obtained from a man between 18 and 35 years old who had mild COVID-19 (a few samples of this study predate the infection). The sample titles of this study are shuffled in the database, so cell type and time point are left out; the donor was told from shared clones.

This clonotype was found a few times. The gene calls are TRBV7-9 and TRBJ1-2; possibly TRBD1 for D (5 bases). Trimming removed 8 bases at V and 4 bases at J, with 14 bases between. This CDR3 spans 13 amino acids. Germline V CDR1 and CDR2: SEHNR, FQNEAQ (reference sequence). CDR3 nucleotides: TGTGCCAGCGGACAAGGACTTGGCTATGGCTACACCTTC. This translates into CASGQGLGYGYTF.

This clonotype was seen more than once but under ten times. Here the CDR3 reads CASSQGAAGYTDTQYF. The CDR3 DNA sequence: TGCGCCAGCAGCCAAGGGGCCGCCGGGTACACAGATACGCAGTATTTT. This chain joins TRBV4-3 and TRBJ2-3; D not certain. The CDR3 covers 16 residues. Germline-derived CDR1 and CDR2 are LGHNA and YSLEER. V was pared by 1 base and J by 2 bases, with 13 bases between.

This clonotype came up a few times. This sequence joins TRBV18 and TRBJ2-4; D is uncertain. Germline assignment: CDR1 KGHSH and CDR2 LQKENI. V was pared by 3 bases and J by 0 bases, with 6 bases between. CDR3 length: 14 residues. In DNA form, the CDR3 reads TGTGCCAGCTCACCCGTGGTAGCCAAAAACATTCAGTACTTC. Translated, it gives CASSPVVAKNIQYF.

This clonotype was seen a handful of times. The gene calls are TRBV15 and TRBJ2-5; TRBD1 or TRBD2 may be the D gene (5 bases each). The V end was cut by 5 bases, the J end by 1 base, with 11 bases between. CDR3 length: 14 amino acids. The germline V gene has CDR1 LNHNV and CDR2 YYDKDF (reference sequence). CDR3 loop: CATSPGLFQETQYF. The CDR3 DNA reads TGTGCCACCAGCCCGGGGCTTTTCCAAGAGACCCAGTACTTC. Full variable domain (remainder filled in from reference TRBV15 and TRBJ2-5): DAMVIQNPRYQVTQFGKPVTLSCSQTLNHNVMYWYQQKSSQAPKLLFHYYDKDFNNEADTPDNFQSRRPNTSFCFLDIRSPGLGDTAMYLCATSPGLFQETQYFGPGTRLLVL.

The rearrangement joins TRBV20-1 to TRBJ1-5, with D perhaps TRBD1 (5 bases). V was pared by 4 bases and J by 3 bases, with 13 bases between. The CDR3 is made up of 14 amino acids. Looked up from germline, CDR1 is DFQATT and CDR2 is SNEGSKA (reference sequence). The CDR3 here is CSANRDGINQPQHF. CDR3 coding DNA: TGCAGTGCTAATAGGGACGGCATCAATCAGCCCCAGCATTTT.

A few counts support this clonotype. The chain has TRBV3-1 and TRBJ1-4; D unresolved. This CDR3 contains 14 residues. Trimming removed 4 bases at V and 4 bases at J, with 10 bases between. Germline V gene lookup returns CDR1 LGHDT and CDR2 YNNKEL (reference sequence). CDR3 residues: CASSPGWSNEKLFF. Here the CDR3 DNA reads TGTGCCAGCAGCCCAGGCTGGAGTAATGAAAAACTGTTTTTT.

Many counts were recorded for this clonotype. The V and J genes are TRBV4-2 and TRBJ2-4; D possibly corresponds to TRBD2 (6 bases). The CDR3 is 15 residues long. V was trimmed by 0 bases and J by 8 bases, leaving 14 bases between them. CDR1 is LGHNA, CDR2 YNFKEQ, per germline. The CDR3 nucleotides read TGTGCCAGCAGCCAAGACCCGATGACTAGTTACATTCAGTACTTC. This codes for CASSQDPMTSYIQYF.